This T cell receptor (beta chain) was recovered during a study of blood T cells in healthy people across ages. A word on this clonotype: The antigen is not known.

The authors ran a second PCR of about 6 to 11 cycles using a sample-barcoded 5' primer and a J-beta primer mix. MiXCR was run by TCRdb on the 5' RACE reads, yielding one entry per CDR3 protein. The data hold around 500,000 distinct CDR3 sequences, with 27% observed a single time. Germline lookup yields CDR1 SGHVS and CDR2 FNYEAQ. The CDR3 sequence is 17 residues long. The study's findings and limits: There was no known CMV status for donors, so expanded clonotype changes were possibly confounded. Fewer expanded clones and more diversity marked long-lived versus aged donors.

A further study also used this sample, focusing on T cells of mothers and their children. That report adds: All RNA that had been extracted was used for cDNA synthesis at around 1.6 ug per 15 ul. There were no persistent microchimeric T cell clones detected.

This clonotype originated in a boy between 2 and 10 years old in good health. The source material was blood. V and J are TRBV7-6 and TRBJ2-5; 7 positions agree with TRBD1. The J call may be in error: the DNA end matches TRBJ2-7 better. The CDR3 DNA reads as TGTGCCAGCAGCCCGGCGCCCGCGACAGGGATATCCTACGAGCAGTACTTC. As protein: CASSPAPATGISYEQYF.